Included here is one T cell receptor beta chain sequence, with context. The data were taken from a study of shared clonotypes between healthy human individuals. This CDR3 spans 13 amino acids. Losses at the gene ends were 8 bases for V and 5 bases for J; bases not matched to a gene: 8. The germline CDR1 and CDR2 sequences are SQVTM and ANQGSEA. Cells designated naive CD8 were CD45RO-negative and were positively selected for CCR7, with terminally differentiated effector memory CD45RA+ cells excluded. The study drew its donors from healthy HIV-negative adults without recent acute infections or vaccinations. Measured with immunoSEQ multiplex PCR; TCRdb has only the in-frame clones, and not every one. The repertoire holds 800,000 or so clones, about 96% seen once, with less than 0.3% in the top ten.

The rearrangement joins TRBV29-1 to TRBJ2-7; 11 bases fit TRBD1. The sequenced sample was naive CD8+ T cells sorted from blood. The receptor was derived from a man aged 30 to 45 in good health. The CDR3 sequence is CSFRGGQGDEQYF. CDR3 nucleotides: TGCAGCTTCCGAGGGGGACAGGGGGACGAGCAGTACTTC.